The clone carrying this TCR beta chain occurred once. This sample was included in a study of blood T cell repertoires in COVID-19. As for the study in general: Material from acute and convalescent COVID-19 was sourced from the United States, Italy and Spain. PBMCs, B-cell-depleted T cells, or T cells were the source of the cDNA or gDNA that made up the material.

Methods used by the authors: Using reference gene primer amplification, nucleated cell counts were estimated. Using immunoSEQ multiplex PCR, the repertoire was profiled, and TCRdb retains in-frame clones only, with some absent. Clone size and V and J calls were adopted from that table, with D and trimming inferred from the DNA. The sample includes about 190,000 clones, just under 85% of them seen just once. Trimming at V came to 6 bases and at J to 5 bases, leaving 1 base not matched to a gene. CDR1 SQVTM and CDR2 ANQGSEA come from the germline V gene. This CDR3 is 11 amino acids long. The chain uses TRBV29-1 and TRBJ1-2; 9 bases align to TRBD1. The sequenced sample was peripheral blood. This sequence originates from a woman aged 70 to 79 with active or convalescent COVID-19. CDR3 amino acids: CSVGTGYGYTF. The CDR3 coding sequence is TGCAGCGTCGGGACAGGGTATGGCTACACCTTC.